The TCR beta chain under discussion was sequenced for a study of blood T cell repertoires in COVID-19. Study context: The United States, Italy and Spain were the sources of the acute and convalescent COVID-19 samples. T cells, B-cell-depleted T cells, or PBMCs provided the cDNA or gDNA that served as material.

Authors' processing steps: Amplification from reference gene primers served as the basis for estimated nucleated cell counts. Sequencing used immunoSEQ multiplex PCR; TCRdb keeps in-frame clones, though not all of them. The D gene and trimming were derived from the DNA, and the V and J assignments and clone size from that table. The sample lists about 140,000 clones; around nine tenths were seen once. Trimming took 3 bases from V and 4 from J; bases not matched to a gene: 5. In germline, CDR1 is MDHEN, CDR2 SYDVKM. This CDR3 has 14 amino acids. The chain employs TRBV28 and TRBJ1-2; TRBD1 matches 7 bases. What was sequenced was peripheral blood. This TCR was recovered from a man in his fifties with active or convalescent COVID-19. The CDR3 here is CASSFGTGVYGYTF. The CDR3 DNA sequence: TGTGCCAGCAGTTTTGGTACAGGGGTCTATGGCTACACCTTC.